Listed below are T cell receptor beta chains from one sample, sequenced in a study of blood T cell repertoires in COVID-19. The table came from immunoSEQ multiplex PCR; TCRdb's copy has only in-frame clones and leaves some out. Seen here are about 300,000 clones, 70% to 90% observed once, and the top ten hold 6.9%. Sequenced sample: peripheral blood. Source of these receptors: a woman aged 25-40 years who had recovered from COVID-19. The CDR3 runs from the conserved cysteine through the conserved F or W. The D gene is left open where the match is weak. Size is stated for part of the rows, as once, few or many counts, or as a class when the clone is expanded.

TRBJ1-2,TRBV12-3/TRBV12-4,NA,NA,TGTGCCAGCAGTCCCACCCGGGTCGGCTACACCTTC,CASSPTRVGYTF
TRBJ2-1,TRBV6-2/TRBV6-3,few,NA,TGTGCCAGCAGTTACGCACAGGGCGGGGGCTACAATGAGCAGTTCTTC,CASSYAQGGGYNEQFF
TRBJ1-5,TRBV5-1,NA,NA,TGCGCCAGCAGCCCGGGAAGTTCACAGCCCCAGCATTTT,CASSPGSSQPQHF
TRBJ2-4,TRBV5-1,NA,NA,TGCGCCAGCAGCTTCTCAGCGGGCGTGGAAGCCAAAAACATTCAGTACTTC,CASSFSAGVEAKNIQYF
TRBJ1-3,TRBV5-6,NA,NA,TGTGCCAGCAGCCACGGGGGGAACTCTGGAAACACCATATATTTT,CASSHGGNSGNTIYF
TRBJ2-3,TRBV28,NA,TRBD1,TGTGCCAGCAGTTTTGGTGGACAGGGTCCCTTCACAGATACGCAGTATTTT,CASSFGGQGPFTDTQYF
TRBJ1-4,TRBV28,NA,TRBD1,TGTGCCAGCAGCCCGACAGGGTTATCTGAAAAACTGTTTTTT,CASSPTGLSEKLFF
TRBJ2-1,TRBV6-1,NA,NA,TGTGCCAGCAGTGAACTTTACAATGAGCAGTTCTTC,CASSELYNEQFF
TRBJ1-6,TRBV9,NA,TRBD1,TGTGCCAGCAGCGTAGTCGCCCAATTCCGGGACAGGGACAAATCACCCCTCCACTTT,CASSVVAQFRDRDKSPLHF
TRBJ2-7,TRBV29-1,NA,TRBD1,TGCAGCGTTGAGGGACAGGGGGGATACGAGCAGTACTTC,CSVEGQGGYEQYF
TRBJ1-1,TRBV19,NA,NA,TGTGCCAGTATCCCAGGGTCTGGGAACACTGAAGCTTTCTTT,CASIPGSGNTEAFF
TRBJ2-7,TRBV7-9,NA,TRBD1,TGTGCCAGCAGCCTCGGGACAGGGGGCTTTTTTAGCCCCTACGAGCAGTACTTC,CASSLGTGGFFSPYEQYF
TRBJ2-7,TRBV9,NA,TRBD2,TGTGCCAGCAGCCCCCAAAAGCGGGGGGCTCCCCCGCAGGAGCAGTACTTC,CASSPQKRGAPPQEQYF
TRBJ1-1,TRBV28,NA,TRBD1,TGTGCCAGCAGTTTAACAGGGGAAACTGAAGCTTTCTTT,CASSLTGETEAFF
TRBJ2-5,TRBV19,NA,TRBD1,TGTGCCAGTAGTAAAAGCCCACAGGGGCCCCCCAAGTACTTC,CASSKSPQGPPKYF
TRBJ2-1,TRBV12-3/TRBV12-4,NA,TRBD1,TGTGCCAGCAGCGGGGCAGGGGGCGGTGAGCAGTTCTTC,CASSGAGGGEQFF
TRBJ1-6,TRBV5-1,NA,TRBD1,TGCGCCAGCAGCTTACAGGGGGCGATTAATTCACCCCTCCACTTT,CASSLQGAINSPLHF
TRBJ1-3,TRBV5-1,once,NA,TGCGCCAGCACCAACGGGGGGGGCAGTGGAAACACCATATATTTT,CASTNGGGSGNTIYF
TRBJ2-2,TRBV24-1,NA,NA,TGTGCCACCACCCCGGGACACTACACCGGGGAGCTGTTTTTT,CATTPGHYTGELFF
TRBJ1-1,TRBV19,once,TRBD1,TGTGCCAGTAGTGTTGACAGGGGAGGGAACACTGAAGCTTTCTTT,CASSVDRGGNTEAFF
TRBJ1-4,TRBV29-1,NA,NA,TGCAGCGCCCGTAATGAAAAACTGTTTTTT,CSARNEKLFF
TRBJ2-7,TRBV7-9,once,TRBD2,TGTGCCAGCAGCTCCCCCTTTAGCGGGGCGGACCCCGAGCAGTACTTC,CASSSPFSGADPEQYF
TRBJ2-1,TRBV19,medium-sized,TRBD2,TGTGCCAGTAGTATATGGCAGGGACTAATCTACAATGAGCAGTTCTTC,CASSIWQGLIYNEQFF
TRBJ2-7,TRBV10-3,NA,TRBD2,TGTGCCATCAGTGAGGGGACTAGCGGTACCTACGAGCAGTACTTC,CAISEGTSGTYEQYF
TRBJ1-6,TRBV2,NA,NA,TGTGCCAGCAGTGCGCAGGGGAACCACAATTCACCCCTCCACTTT,CASSAQGNHNSPLHF
TRBJ2-7,TRBV20-1,NA,NA,TGCAGTGCTAGACAGGGGTTCGAGCAGTACTTC,CSARQGFEQYF
TRBJ2-7,TRBV4-1,NA,TRBD1,TGCGCCAGCAGCCATGGGACAGTTCAATCCTACGAGCAGTACTTC,CASSHGTVQSYEQYF
TRBJ2-5,TRBV11-2,NA,TRBD2,TGTGCCAGCAGCTGGACTAGCGGGGTTAAAGAGACCCAGTACTTC,CASSWTSGVKETQYF
TRBJ1-3,TRBV19,once,NA,TGTGCCAGTAGTATTGGACAGCAAAACACCATATATTTT,CASSIGQQNTIYF
TRBJ1-4,TRBV2,NA,NA,TGTGCCAGCAGCCTAGAACCGACGGAATCCAGTGTGGGAAAACTGTTTTTT,CASSLEPTESSVGKLFF
TRBJ2-7,TRBV21-1,once,NA,TGTGCCAGCAGCAAAGCAGGGGGGAGGGGCCCCTACGAGCAGTACTTC,CASSKAGGRGPYEQYF
TRBJ1-5,TRBV18,NA,TRBD1,TGTGCCAGCTCACTGGGGACAGGCAATCAGCCCCAGCATTTT,CASSLGTGNQPQHF
TRBJ1-1,TRBV7-9,NA,NA,TGTGCCAGCAGCCCCAGGACTGCGTCCACTGAAGCTTTCTTT,CASSPRTASTEAFF
TRBJ1-6,TRBV27,NA,NA,TGTGCCAGCAGTTTGTTAACCGGGACACAGGATTCACCCCTCCACTTT,CASSLLTGTQDSPLHF
TRBJ1-3,TRBV7-9,NA,NA,TGTGCCAGCAGCTTAGGCCTAGGAAACACCATATATTTT,CASSLGLGNTIYF
TRBJ1-6,TRBV14,NA,TRBD1,TGTGCCAGCAGCCAAAGGGGACAGAGCTCCTATAATTCACCCCTCCACTTT,CASSQRGQSSYNSPLHF
TRBJ2-6,TRBV10-1,once,NA,TGCGCCAGCTCCCGCCAGGTCAAACTCGGCCTCTCTGGGGCCAACGTCCTGACTTTC,CASSRQVKLGLSGANVLTF
TRBJ2-3,TRBV5-4,NA,TRBD1,TGTGCCAGCAGCCCGGGACAGCTCACAGATACGCAGTATTTT,CASSPGQLTDTQYF
TRBJ1-1,TRBV20-1,NA,NA,TGCAGTGCCAGAGCAAACACTGAAGCTTTCTTT,CSARANTEAFF
TRBJ1-6,TRBV21-1,few,NA,TGTGCCAGCAGCAAAGGCCCTTGGGACAGGGATAATTCACCCCTCCACTTT,CASSKGPWDRDNSPLHF
TRBJ2-2,TRBV11-1,NA,TRBD1,TGTGCCAGCAGCTCCGACCGGACAGGGGTCGCCGGGGAGCTGTTTTTT,CASSSDRTGVAGELFF
TRBJ2-2,TRBV3-1/TRBV3-2,few,TRBD2,TGTGCCAGCAGCCAAGCTGCGGGGGGCATCGTGGGGGAGCTGTTTTTT,CASSQAAGGIVGELFF
TRBJ1-3,TRBV4-1,NA,NA,TGCGCCAGCAGCCCCGGAGAAGGTGCGTCTGGAAACACCATATATTTT,CASSPGEGASGNTIYF
TRBJ2-7,TRBV6-5,NA,TRBD1,TGTGCCAGCAGGCCCGGGACAGGGATCCACGAGCAGTACTTC,CASRPGTGIHEQYF
TRBJ2-1,TRBV19,NA,NA,TGTGCCAGGATAAGAGGAGGGGGGGACTACAATGAGCAGTTCTTC,CARIRGGGDYNEQFF
TRBJ1-3,TRBV7-9,NA,NA,TGTGCCAGCAGCTTAGATACAGGGCGGGACACCATATATTTT,CASSLDTGRDTIYF
TRBJ1-1,TRBV6-1,NA,NA,TGTGCCAGCAGTGATGGAGGGTCGCGGACTGAAGCTTTCTTT,CASSDGGSRTEAFF
TRBJ1-2,TRBV30,NA,TRBD1,TGTGCCTCCGAGGCCAGGACAGGCTCTCCTTATGGCTACACCTTC,CASEARTGSPYGYTF
TRBJ1-3,TRBV6-1,NA,NA,TGTGCCAGCAGTGAACGGGAGGCGAGGTTTGGAAACACCATATATTTT,CASSEREARFGNTIYF
TRBJ2-7,TRBV6-2/TRBV6-3,NA,TRBD2,TGTGCCAGCAGTTACGGGACTAGCGCCTACGAGCAGTACTTC,CASSYGTSAYEQYF
TRBJ1-1,TRBV14,few,NA,TGTGCCAGCAGCCCATTAGACAGAAACATGAACACTGAAGCTTTCTTT,CASSPLDRNMNTEAFF
TRBJ1-1,TRBV4-2,NA,TRBD1,TGTGCCAGCAGCCAAGAGAGGGCAGGGGGGGAAGCTTTCTTT,CASSQERAGGEAFF
TRBJ2-1,TRBV2,NA,TRBD2,TGTGCCAGCAGTAAGCGGGGAGAGTACAATGAGCAGTTCTTC,CASSKRGEYNEQFF
TRBJ2-7,TRBV9,NA,NA,TGTGCCAGCACCCATGGCCCCGACAGGATCCCCTACGAGCAGTACTTC,CASTHGPDRIPYEQYF
TRBJ1-4,TRBV4-1,NA,TRBD1,TGCGCCAGCAGCCCCCCCGGACAGGCAACTAATGAAAAACTGTTTTTT,CASSPPGQATNEKLFF
TRBJ1-1,TRBV19,NA,NA,TGTGCCAGTAGTAAGGGGTCTGCGAACACTGAAGCTTTCTTT,CASSKGSANTEAFF
TRBJ2-3,TRBV7-3,NA,TRBD2,TGTGCCAGCAGCGAGACTAGCGGGGCTGGAGATACGCAGTATTTT,CASSETSGAGDTQYF